Sequencing of this TCR beta chain was carried out in a study of blood T cells in healthy people across ages. Looking at the study overall: There was about one barcoded beta molecule captured by template switching per two T cells. Regarding the study as a whole: It was held that diversity estimates obtained from one million T cells represented underestimates.

CDR1 is SGHTA, CDR2 FQGNSA, per germline. Trimming shortened V by 5 bases and J by 10 bases, and 21 bases separated the two germline ends. The CDR3 extends over 16 amino acids. On this clonotype itself: Its specificity is unknown.

A J-beta primer mix and a sample-barcoded 5' primer were used in a second PCR of about 7 to 12 cycles. All cDNA molecules were each tagged by a template-switch adaptor with 12 random nucleotides. TCRdb redid the calling of the 5' RACE reads with MiXCR, one entry per CDR3 protein. The sample shows 700,000 or so distinct CDR3 sequences, 40% to 50% of them seen only once. Sequenced: blood. The gene calls are TRBV7-2 and TRBJ1-6, with D tentatively TRBD1 (5 bases). The receptor's source is a man older than 75 in good health. DNA of the CDR3: TGTGCCAGCAGCCAGAGACGTGACAGTGTAGGCTCACCCCTCCACTTT. As protein: CASSQRRDSVGSPLHF.